This T cell receptor (beta chain) was identified during a study of blood T cell repertoires in COVID-19. The overall study: Material from acute and convalescent COVID-19 was sourced from the United States, Italy and Spain.

This CDR3 comprises 15 residues. CDR1 is SGHRS, CDR2 YFSETQ, per germline. This clone was counted a single time. Relative to the germline gene, one junction end is altered; a read error may explain this. Sequencing was performed with immunoSEQ multiplex PCR; in TCRdb, only in-frame clones are kept and a portion is missing. The profile covers over 80,000 clones, with approximately 85% appearing a single time and roughly 18% taken by the ten largest. The clonotype originates from a woman of 80 years or more with active or convalescent COVID-19. The chain recombines TRBV5-1 with TRBJ2-7, with TRBD1 matching over 11 bases. The sample comprised peripheral blood. The CDR3 nucleotides read TGTGCCAGCAGCCCGCGGACAGGGGGCTTCTACGAGCAGTACTTC. Its translation is CASSPRTGGFYEQYF.